The text below deals with one T cell receptor (beta chain). As yet, its antigen is unknown. These data are taken from a study of CD8+CD57+ T cells in acquired aplastic anemia. About the research overall: Healthy donors averaged about 10 million reads for CD4+ cells.

Study-level results: CD8+ Simpson's diversity did not differ significantly between patients and controls. Patients and controls shared 25 to 35 CD8+ CDR3 sequences, which appeared highly expressed in patients and within their immunodominant clones.

Genomic DNA, the template, was used for profiling of the TCR beta VDJ and CDR3. TCRdb used MiXCR to reprocess the reads, holding one entry per CDR3 protein. The data show about 180,000 distinct CDR3 sequences, with 35% to 50% seen just once and approximately 2.9% held by the top ten. V shed 1 base and J shed 6 bases, with 9 bases lying between them. This CDR3 is 13 amino acids long. In germline, CDR1 is SNHLY, CDR2 FYNNEI. This receptor was taken from a human donor in good health. The chain links TRBV2 to TRBJ1-1, with D possibly matching TRBD1 (5 bases). Sequencing was done on a sample of sorted CD4+, CD8+, or CD8+CD57+ T cells (not recorded which) from PBMCs. The chain's CDR3 is CASSEGEGSEAFF. CDR3 DNA: TGTGCCAGCAGTGAAGGGGAGGGGTCTGAAGCTTTCTTT. The variable domain in full, with the rest retrieved from reference TRBV2 and TRBJ1-1, is EPEVTQTPSHQVTQMGQEVILRCVPISNHLYFYWYRQILGQKVEFLVSFYNNEISEKSEIFDDQFSVERPDGSNFTLKIRSTKLEDSAMYFCASSEGEGSEAFFGQGTRLTVV.